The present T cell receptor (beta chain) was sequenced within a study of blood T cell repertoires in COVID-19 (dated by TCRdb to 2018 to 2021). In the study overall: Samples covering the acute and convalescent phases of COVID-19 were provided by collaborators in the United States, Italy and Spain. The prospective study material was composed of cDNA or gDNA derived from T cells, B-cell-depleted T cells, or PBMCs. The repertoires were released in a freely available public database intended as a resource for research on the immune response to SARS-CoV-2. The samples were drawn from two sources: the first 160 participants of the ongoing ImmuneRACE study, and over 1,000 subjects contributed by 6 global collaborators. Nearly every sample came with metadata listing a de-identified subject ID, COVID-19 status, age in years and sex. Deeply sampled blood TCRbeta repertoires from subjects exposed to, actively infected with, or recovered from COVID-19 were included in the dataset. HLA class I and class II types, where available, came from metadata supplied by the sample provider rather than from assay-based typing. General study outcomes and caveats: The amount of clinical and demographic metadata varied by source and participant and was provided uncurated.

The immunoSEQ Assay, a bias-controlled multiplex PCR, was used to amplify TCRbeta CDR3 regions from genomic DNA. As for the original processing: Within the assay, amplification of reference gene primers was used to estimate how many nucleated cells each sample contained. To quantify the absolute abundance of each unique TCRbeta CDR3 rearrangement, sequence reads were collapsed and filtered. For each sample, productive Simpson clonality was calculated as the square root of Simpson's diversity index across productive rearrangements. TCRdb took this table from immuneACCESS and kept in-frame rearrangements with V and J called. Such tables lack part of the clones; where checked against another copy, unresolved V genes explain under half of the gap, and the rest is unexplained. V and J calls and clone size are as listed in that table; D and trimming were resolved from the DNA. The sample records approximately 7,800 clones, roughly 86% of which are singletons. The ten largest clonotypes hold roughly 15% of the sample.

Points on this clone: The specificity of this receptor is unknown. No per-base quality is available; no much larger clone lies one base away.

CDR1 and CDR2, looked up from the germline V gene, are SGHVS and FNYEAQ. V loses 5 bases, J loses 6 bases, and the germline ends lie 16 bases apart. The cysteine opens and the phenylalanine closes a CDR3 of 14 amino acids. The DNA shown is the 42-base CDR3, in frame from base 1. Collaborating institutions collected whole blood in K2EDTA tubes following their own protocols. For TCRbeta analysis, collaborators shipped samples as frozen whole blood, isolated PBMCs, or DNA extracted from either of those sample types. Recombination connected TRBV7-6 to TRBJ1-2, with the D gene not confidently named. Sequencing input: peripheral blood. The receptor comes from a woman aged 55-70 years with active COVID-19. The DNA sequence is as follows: TGTGCCAGCAGCGCTCGTGAAGGGAGGGATGGCTACACCTTC. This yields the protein CASSAREGRDGYTF.